This T cell receptor (beta chain) was sequenced in a study of regulatory T cells in long-lasting Graves disease. This clonotype was counted once. It may be a read error: a sequence one base away is much more abundant. Documented time point: persistent/refractory GD, antithyroid drugs over 5 years with positive TRAb. Scientists built the TCR library using RNA that was extracted from PBMCs. Libraries of TCR beta came from iRepertoire HTBI primers plus Arm-PCR of CDR3 regions. TCRdb re-analysed the multiplex PCR reads in MiXCR, keeping a single row per CDR3 protein. This sample yields 350,000 to 450,000 distinct CDR3 sequences, of which roughly 23% are seen a single time; around a quarter belongs to the top ten. The V gene lost 4 bases and the J gene lost 3 bases, with 16 bases spanning the gap. CDR3 size: 14 residues. Germline values: CDR1 SQVTM, CDR2 ANQGSEA.

The chain joins TRBV29-1 to TRBJ2-7; D assignment may be TRBD1 or TRBD2 (5 bases each). The origin of this receptor is a woman aged 40 to 50 with Graves disease. The sample here was peripheral blood mononuclear cells (PBMCs), taken when the disease was refractory, from a patient treated with antithyroid drugs. The CDR3 DNA reads as TGCAGCGTTGCCTCGGGACGGTCAGACTACGAGCAGTACTTC. It encodes CSVASGRSDYEQYF.